One sample yielded the 27 T cell receptor beta chains listed below, sequenced in a study of blood T cell repertoires in COVID-19. Profiling relied on immunoSEQ multiplex PCR, and the TCRdb table lists in-frame clones only, not all of them. The data hold some 70,000 clones, with around 90% observed a single time. The source material was peripheral blood. The receptors shown here come from a man aged 40-49 years with COVID-19, enrolled during active disease.

The chain recombines TRBV28 with TRBJ2-6; D ambiguous. From germline, CDR1 is MDHEN and CDR2 SYDVKM. Trimming took 6 bases from V and 5 from J, leaving 5 bases between them. The CDR3 runs to 12 residues. For the CDR3, the DNA is TGTGCCAGCAGCCCCAGGGCCAACGTCCTGACTTTC. Its translation is CASSPRANVLTF.

The chain has TRBV19 and TRBJ2-6, with TRBD2 as a possible D gene (6 bases). Germline V CDR1 and CDR2: LNHDA, SQIVND (reference sequence). V dropped 3 bases and J dropped 0 bases, with 9 bases sitting between them. The CDR3 is 16 residues long. CDR3 amino acids: CASSIMRGSGANVLTF. In DNA, the CDR3 is TGTGCCAGTAGTATTATGCGGGGCTCTGGGGCCAACGTCCTGACTTTC.

V is TRBV7-2 and J is TRBJ1-2; possibly TRBD1 for D (6 bases). V gave up 5 bases and J gave up 3 bases, with 16 bases separating them. The CDR3 sequence is 15 residues long. Germline CDR1 reads SGHTA; CDR2 reads FQGNSA. CDR3 nucleotide sequence: TGTGCCAGCAGCCCAAGGACAGTCACCTACTATGGCTACACCTTC. This encodes CASSPRTVTYYGYTF.

V is TRBV5-4 and J is TRBJ2-3; D perhaps matches TRBD2 (5 bases). The CDR3 totals 13 residues. Germline V CDR1 and CDR2: SGHNT, YYREEE (reference sequence). Trimming removed 4 bases from V and 3 bases from J, with 9 bases in between. Written as DNA, the CDR3 is TGTGCCAGCAGCAACGGGATTACAGATACGCAGTATTTT. This sequence encodes CASSNGITDTQYF.

This rearrangement joins TRBV30 to TRBJ1-4; D possibly corresponds to TRBD1 (5 bases). CDR1 GTSNPN and CDR2 SVGIG come from the germline V gene (reference sequence). There are 13 residues in the CDR3. The germline V and J ends were trimmed by 3 bases and 8 bases, with 13 bases remaining between them. The CDR3 coding sequence is TGTGCCTGGAGCACGGGGGTAGGCGAAAAACTGTTTTTT. This codes for CAWSTGVGEKLFF. The full variable domain, rest sourced from reference TRBV30 and TRBJ1-4, is SQTIHQWPATLVQPVGSPLSLECTVEGTSNPNLYWYRQAAGRGLQLLFYSVGIGQISSEVPQNLSASRPQDRQFILSSKKLLLSDSGFYLCAWSTGVGEKLFFGSGTQLSVL.

This chain links TRBV3-1 (or the pseudogene TRBV3-2) with TRBJ2-7; a possible D gene is TRBD2 (5 bases). This CDR3 is built from 13 residues. The germline V and J ends were trimmed by 5 bases and 5 bases, with 13 bases remaining between them. CDR1 is LGHDT and CDR2 is YNNKEL in the germline V gene (reference sequence). The CDR3 loop reads CASSVGLANEQYF. The CDR3 DNA is TGTGCCAGCAGCGTCGGACTCGCCAACGAGCAGTACTTC.

The chain couples TRBV18 to TRBJ1-2; 7 bases are shared with TRBD1. V trimming: 4 bases; J trimming: 4 bases; junction bases outside the gene matches: 6. This CDR3 is 14 amino acids long. Per the germline V gene, CDR1 is KGHSH and CDR2 is LQKENI. This CDR3 is CASSQGRDSYGYTF. The CDR3 region has the DNA TGTGCCAGCTCACAGGGTAGGGACAGCTATGGCTACACCTTC.

This clone has a single count. The chain joins TRBV30 to TRBJ1-1, with D unclear. This CDR3 is 15 amino acids long. Germline CDR1 reads GTSNPN; CDR2 reads SVGIG (reference sequence). Trimming left V 5 bases short and J 6 bases short, with 22 bases between. CDR3 coding DNA: TGTGCCTGGGGGATGTGGCGGAGCCAGTTTCCTGAAGCTTTCTTT. Protein sequence: CAWGMWRSQFPEAFF.

The rearrangement links TRBV6-5 to TRBJ2-7, with TRBD2 as a possible D gene (7 bases). With 9 bases removed from V and 7 bases from J, the gap between germline ends came to 19 bases. The CDR3 sequence is 13 residues long. Germline CDR1 reads MNHEY; CDR2 reads SVGAGI. The CDR3 sequence is CASRRGPYEEQYF. CDR3 sequence (DNA): TGTGCCAGTCGGCGGGGGCCATACGAAGAGCAGTACTTC.

Concerning this clone itself: One junction end disagrees with the germline gene, perhaps due to a read error. The rearrangement uses TRBV30 and TRBJ2-1, with 8 nucleotides matching TRBD2. This CDR3 has 14 residues. CDR1 is GTSNPN, CDR2 SVGIG, per germline (reference sequence). The DNA of the CDR3 is TGTGCCTGGGAACCGGGACTAGGGGGAAATGAACAGTTCTTC. This sequence encodes CAWEPGLGGNEQFF. Drawing the rest from reference TRBV30 and TRBJ2-1, the complete variable domain is SQTIHQWPATLVQPVGSPLSLECTVEGTSNPNLYWYRQAAGRGLQLLFYSVGIGQISSEVPQNLSASRPQDRQFILSSKKLLLSDSGFYLCAWEPGLGGNEQFFGPGTRLTVL.

V gene TRBV19 combines with J gene TRBJ2-7; D may be TRBD1 (6 bases). Germline lookup yields CDR1 LNHDA and CDR2 SQIVND (reference sequence). V was pared by 4 bases and J by 5 bases, with 9 bases between. This CDR3 contains 12 residues. CDR3 in amino acids: CASSTSGDEQYF. DNA of the CDR3: TGTGCCAGTAGTACGTCAGGGGACGAGCAGTACTTC.

The chain has TRBV30 and TRBJ2-5; 9 bases align to TRBD2. CDR1 is GTSNPN, CDR2 SVGIG, per germline (reference sequence). The CDR3 runs to 15 residues. The trim removed 3 bases at V and 4 bases at J, leaving 9 bases unmatched. This CDR3 reads CAWSRRGGVAETQYF. In DNA form, the CDR3 reads TGTGCCTGGAGCCGGCGGGGGGGAGTCGCAGAGACCCAGTACTTC.

This clone was observed a handful of times. The CDR3 sequence: CASTNRQAYNSPLHF. Here the CDR3 DNA reads TGTGCCAGCACTAATAGACAGGCCTATAATTCACCCCTCCACTTT. The rearrangement joins TRBV2 to TRBJ1-6; tentative D call: TRBD1 (6 bases). Per germline, CDR1 SNHLY and CDR2 FYNNEI. The V and J ends lost 7 bases and 2 bases respectively, with 12 bases between them. The CDR3 has 15 amino acids.

This sequence joins TRBV7-8 and TRBJ2-7; 7 nucleotides align to TRBD1. CDR1 is SGHVS, CDR2 FQNEAQ, per germline. This CDR3 contains 14 residues. V lost 5 bases to trimming and J lost 4 bases; unmatched junction nucleotides: 8. This CDR3 is CASSGRGSDYEQYF. DNA of the CDR3: TGTGCCAGCAGCGGCAGGGGGAGTGATTACGAGCAGTACTTC. The entire variable domain, with the rest obtained from reference TRBV7-8 and TRBJ2-7, is as follows: GAGVSQSPRYKVAKRGQDVALRCDPISGHVSLFWYQQALGQGPEFLTYFQNEAQLDKSGLPSDRFFAERPEGSVSTLKIQRTQQEDSAVYLCASSGRGSDYEQYFGPGTRLTVT.

V gene TRBV3-1 (or the pseudogene TRBV3-2) combines with J gene TRBJ2-5; D possibly corresponds to TRBD2 (6 bases). Germline V lookup: CDR1 LGHDT, CDR2 YNNKEL (reference sequence). Trimming shortened V by 6 bases and J by 4 bases, and 15 bases separated the two germline ends. The CDR3 has 14 residues. As DNA, the CDR3 is TGTGCCAGCAGTGATCTCCGGGACTCAGAGACCCAGTACTTC. Amino acids: CASSDLRDSETQYF.

This sequence joins TRBV5-1 and TRBJ2-5; 9 nucleotides align to TRBD2. Germline V gene lookup returns CDR1 SGHRS and CDR2 YFSETQ. The V segment lost 0 bases and the J segment 4 bases; nucleotides outside the gene matches: 10. The CDR3 is made up of 17 amino acids. CDR3 in amino acids: CASSLARGGADLETQYF. DNA for the CDR3: TGCGCCAGCAGCTTGGCCCGCGGGGGGGCCGACCTAGAGACCCAGTACTTC.

CDR3 residues: CASSLDQGENEQFF. The CDR3 bases are TGTGCCAGCAGCTTAGACCAGGGTGAAAATGAGCAGTTCTTC. This chain uses TRBV7-9 with TRBJ2-1; tentative D call: TRBD1 (5 bases). The germline gives CDR1 SEHNR, CDR2 FQNEAQ (reference sequence). Trimming took 1 base from V and 7 from J, leaving 11 bases between them. CDR3 length equals 14 residues.

The chain links TRBV5-4 to TRBJ2-7, with TRBD2 as a possible D gene (5 bases). V dropped 2 bases and J dropped 2 bases, with 11 bases sitting between them. This CDR3 is 14 amino acids long. In germline, CDR1 is SGHNT, CDR2 YYREEE (reference sequence). CDR3 DNA sequence: TGTGCCAGCAGCTTAAGGACGGGAACCTACGAGCAGTACTTC. This encodes CASSLRTGTYEQYF.

V is TRBV4-1 and J is TRBJ1-6; tentative D call: TRBD1 (6 bases). The CDR3 has 21 amino acids. Trimming shortened V by 2 bases and J by 4 bases, and 27 bases separated the two germline ends. CDR1 is MGHRA, CDR2 YSYEKL, per germline. Here the CDR3 DNA reads TGCGCCAGCAGCCAACTATACAGGGTCAAACACAAATCCCCTTATAATTCACCCCTCCACTTT. Translated, it gives CASSQLYRVKHKSPYNSPLHF.

The chain combines TRBV7-9 with TRBJ1-5; D is ambiguous. Germline V CDR1 and CDR2: SEHNR, FQNEAQ (reference sequence). CDR3 length equals 13 residues. V was trimmed by 5 bases and J by 5 bases, leaving 10 bases between them. CDR3 DNA: TGTGCCAGCAGCCCGGCCCGGGATCAGCCCCAGCATTTT. This translates into CASSPARDQPQHF.

The chain joins TRBV6-1 to TRBJ2-3; 7 bases agree with TRBD2. The junction had 10 bases not matched to a gene; V was cut back by 3 bases and J by 4 bases. From germline, CDR1 is MNHNS and CDR2 SASEGT. The CDR3 extends over 16 amino acids. The chain's CDR3 is CASSEGRRGRSDTQYF. The CDR3 nucleotides are TGTGCCAGCAGTGAGGGTCGGCGGGGGAGATCAGATACGCAGTATTTT.

This clone was picked up one time. The chain has TRBV19 and TRBJ1-2; 7 nucleotides match TRBD1. This CDR3 region has 13 residues. V shed 6 bases, J shed 6 bases, and the junction held 7 bases outside the gene matches. From germline, CDR1 is LNHDA and CDR2 SQIVND (reference sequence). The CDR3 DNA reads TGTGCCAGTAGATCCGGACAGGTCGATGGCTACACCTTC. Translated, it gives CASRSGQVDGYTF. The whole variable domain, filled in from reference TRBV19 and TRBJ1-2, reads DGGITQSPKYLFRKEGQNVTLSCEQNLNHDAMYWYRQDPGQGLRLIYYSQIVNDFQKGDIAEGYSVSREKKESFPLTVTSAQKNPTAFYLCASRSGQVDGYTFGSGTRLTVV.

This rearrangement joins TRBV19 to TRBJ1-2, with D maybe TRBD1 (6 bases). The CDR3 covers 13 residues. V was cut by 7 bases and J by 2 bases, with 11 bases left in between. Germline V lookup: CDR1 LNHDA, CDR2 SQIVND (reference sequence). CDR3 sequence (DNA): TGTGCCAGTAACCCCCAGGGGAACTATGGCTACACCTTC. Translated, it gives CASNPQGNYGYTF.

The chain combines TRBV7-2 with TRBJ2-3; TRBD2 agrees at 11 bases. Germline lookup yields CDR1 SGHTA and CDR2 FQGNSA. The CDR3 extends over 15 amino acids. The trim removed 3 bases at V and 7 bases at J, leaving 6 bases unmatched. The CDR3 is CASSFSGGEGHTQYF. DNA for the CDR3: TGTGCCAGCAGCTTTAGCGGGGGGGAGGGTCATACGCAGTATTTT.

CDR3 residues: CASSQQNNEQFF. In DNA form, the CDR3 reads TGTGCCAGCAGCCAACAAAACAATGAGCAGTTCTTC. V is TRBV4-2 and J is TRBJ2-1; D is unresolved. Trimming removed 2 bases from V and 5 bases from J, with 4 bases in between. CDR1 is LGHNA, CDR2 YNFKEQ, per germline. The CDR3 has 12 amino acids.

This chain uses TRBV7-9 with TRBJ2-7, with D maybe TRBD1 (6 bases). From germline, CDR1 is SEHNR and CDR2 FQNEAQ (reference sequence). This CDR3 has 15 amino acids. With 4 bases removed from V and 4 bases from J, the gap between germline ends came to 17 bases. CDR3 sequence reads: CASSSDSPLPYEQYF. The CDR3 region has the DNA TGTGCCAGCAGCTCGGACAGCCCTCTGCCGTACGAGCAGTACTTC.

This chain connects TRBV30 to TRBJ2-1; perhaps TRBD2 as D (7 bases). Trimming removed 1 base at V and 5 bases at J, with 12 bases between. The CDR3 is made up of 14 amino acids. Germline CDR1 GTSNPN, CDR2 SVGIG (reference sequence). The CDR3 sequence: CAWSAGGQNNEQFF. The CDR3 DNA reads TGTGCCTGGAGTGCGGGGGGCCAAAACAATGAGCAGTTCTTC.